Listed here are 6 T cell receptor beta chains from one sample, sequenced in a study of T cells in women clearing cervical HPV infection. The table came from immunoSEQ multiplex PCR; TCRdb's copy has only in-frame clones and leaves some out. The sample table includes more than 20,000 clones. Input material: blood buffy coat. The receptors come from a woman aged 18 to 69 with a cervical HPV16 infection that either progressed to CIN3+ or cleared (not recorded which).

As for this clone: With the read ending 3 residues before the CDR3 end, the germline J gene is used to fill in that end. This chain uses TRBV9 with TRBJ2-1; D might be TRBD2 (5 bases). The germline V gene has CDR1 SGDLS and CDR2 YYNGEE. With 0 bases removed from V and 0 bases from J, the gap between germline ends came to 13 bases. The CDR3 has 17 residues. The sequenced part of the CDR3 DNA is TGTGCCAGCAGCGTAGGGGGAGCGGAGAGCTCCTACAATGAG. As protein: CASSVGGAESSYNE. The complete CDR3 protein is CASSVGGAESSYNEQFF.

In regard to this clone: The read finishes 3 residues shy of the CDR3 end, and the germline J gene is used to complete it. V gene TRBV7-9 combines with J gene TRBJ2-7; 7 bases align to TRBD1. CDR3 size: 15 residues. V was clipped by 0 bases and J by 0 bases; unmatched bases: 2. Germline V gives CDR1 SEHNR, CDR2 FQNEAQ (reference sequence). The DNA read from the CDR3 is TGTGCCAGCAGCTTAGCACAGGGGTACTCCTACGAG. Translated: CASSLAQGYSYE. The CDR3 in full is CASSLAQGYSYEQYF.

Concerning this clone itself: The read falls 3 residues short of the CDR3 end, and the missing part is taken from the germline J gene. The chain couples TRBV7-3 to TRBJ2-1; 11 nucleotides align to TRBD1. Germline CDR1 is SGHTA and CDR2 is FQGTGA. The CDR3 has 14 residues. V lost 5 bases and J lost 5; bases outside the gene matches: 2. CDR3 amino acids: CASSLGQGDNEQFF. Partial CDR3 DNA: TGTGCCAGCAGCCTGGGACAGGGGGACAATGAG.

Concerning this clone: The read terminates 3 residues before the CDR3 end, so the remaining end is supplied by the germline J gene. V and J are TRBV9 and TRBJ2-3; 10 bases are a match to TRBD1. The CDR3 extends over 16 amino acids. J gave up 6 bases and V 0 bases, and 7 bases lay outside the gene matches. Germline loops: CDR1 SGDLS, CDR2 YYNGEE. The CDR3 DNA, read in part, is TGTGCCAGCAGCGTAGGGGACAGGGGATTTGGGGATACG. It is translated as CASSVGDRGFGDT. The entire CDR3 protein is CASSVGDRGFGDTQYF.

The chain's CDR3 is CASSEWAGANTGELFF. The CDR3 bases that were read are TGTGCCAGCAGTGAATGGGCAGGGGCGAACACCGGGGAG. V usage is TRBV2 and J usage is TRBJ2-2; D possibly corresponds to TRBD1 (6 bases). The CDR3 end is not reached by the read, which stops 3 residues before it; the germline J gene fills it in. The CDR3 has 16 amino acids. CDR1 SNHLY and CDR2 FYNNEI come from the germline V gene. Trimming took 2 bases from V and 0 from J, leaving 10 bases between them.

In regard to this clone: Coverage ceases 3 residues before the CDR3 finishes, and the germline J gene fills in the end. The V gene is TRBV18, the J gene TRBJ1-2; D perhaps matches TRBD1 (6 bases). Per the germline V gene, CDR1 is KGHSH and CDR2 is LQKENI. This CDR3 has 15 residues. The DNA read from the CDR3 is TGTGCCAGCTCCCCTCTAGCGGGAGAGGGGGGTGAC. As protein: CASSPLAGEGGD. The CDR3, in full, reads CASSPLAGEGGDYTF.